The rows below give T cell receptor beta chains drawn from one sample of a study of human thymus T cells. Profiling relied on immunoSEQ multiplex PCR, and the TCRdb table lists in-frame clones only, not all of them. The top ten clones hold around 0.025% of a sample with 120,000 or so clones, around 94% of them seen once. The sample taken for sequencing was thymus tissue. The receptors stem from a boy less than two years old with a congenital heart defect but otherwise immunologically healthy. Both conserved end residues are part of each CDR3. Each record gives: CDR3 length, V gene, D gene, J gene, clone size, CDR3 DNA, CDR3 protein. The D gene is left open where the match is weak. Clone size is given for some rows only: seen once, a few or many times, or a class if the clone is expanded.

cdr3_length: 15; v_call: TRBV2; d_call: .; j_call: TRBJ1-2; clone_size: .; cdr3_nt: TGTGCTAGCAGTGAATGGGCGGAGAAGGAGCGGGGCTACACCTTC; cdr3_aa: CASSEWAEKERGYTF
cdr3_length: 19; v_call: TRBV4-2; d_call: TRBD2; j_call: TRBJ2-3; clone_size: .; cdr3_nt: TGTGCCAGCAGCCAAGATCCCCCGCCTAGCGGGGGGAAGACAGATACGCAGTATTTT; cdr3_aa: CASSQDPPPSGGKTDTQYF
cdr3_length: 13; v_call: TRBV19; d_call: TRBD1; j_call: TRBJ2-5; clone_size: .; cdr3_nt: TGTGCCAGTAGGCCGTACAGGGGAGAGACCCAGTACTTC; cdr3_aa: CASRPYRGETQYF
cdr3_length: 18; v_call: TRBV2; d_call: TRBD2; j_call: TRBJ2-7; clone_size: .; cdr3_nt: TGTGCCAGCAGCGTCCCGGGACTAGCGGGGGGGCTCTCCTACGAGCAGTACTTC; cdr3_aa: CASSVPGLAGGLSYEQYF
cdr3_length: 16; v_call: TRBV5-4; d_call: .; j_call: TRBJ1-1; clone_size: .; cdr3_nt: TGTGCCAGCAGCCGCGGACACCACCTAGTGAACACTGAAGCTTTCTTT; cdr3_aa: CASSRGHHLVNTEAFF
cdr3_length: 14; v_call: TRBV28; d_call: TRBD1; j_call: TRBJ2-7; clone_size: .; cdr3_nt: TGTGCCAGCAGTCCTCCGGACAGGGGGCCCGAGCAGTACTTC; cdr3_aa: CASSPPDRGPEQYF
cdr3_length: 16; v_call: TRBV5-4; d_call: TRBD1; j_call: TRBJ1-2; clone_size: .; cdr3_nt: TGTGCCAGCAGCTCAAATCCGGGACAGGGTGGTCATGGCTACACCTTC; cdr3_aa: CASSSNPGQGGHGYTF
cdr3_length: 11; v_call: TRBV5-4; d_call: .; j_call: TRBJ2-5; clone_size: once; cdr3_nt: TGTGCCAGCAGCGGCCAAGAGACCCAGTACTTC; cdr3_aa: CASSGQETQYF
cdr3_length: 14; v_call: TRBV11-3; d_call: .; j_call: TRBJ2-3; clone_size: .; cdr3_nt: TGTGCCAGCAGCCGCCGGAGGGGCACAGATACGCAGTATTTT; cdr3_aa: CASSRRRGTDTQYF
cdr3_length: 14; v_call: TRBV7-9; d_call: TRBD1; j_call: TRBJ1-2; clone_size: .; cdr3_nt: TGTGCCAGCAGCCAGGGACAGCCCCTCTCTGGCTACACCTTC; cdr3_aa: CASSQGQPLSGYTF
cdr3_length: 12; v_call: TRBV28; d_call: .; j_call: TRBJ2-7; clone_size: .; cdr3_nt: TGTGCCAGCAGCCCCCGGACAGATAAAACGTACTTC; cdr3_aa: CASSPRTDKTYF
cdr3_length: 16; v_call: TRBV29-1; d_call: TRBD2; j_call: TRBJ2-3; clone_size: .; cdr3_nt: TGCAGCGTTGAAGGGGACGGACTAGCGGGGGTAAATACGCAGTATTTT; cdr3_aa: CSVEGDGLAGVNTQYF
cdr3_length: 12; v_call: TRBV18; d_call: .; j_call: TRBJ1-3; clone_size: .; cdr3_nt: TGTGCCAGCTCACCCACTGGAAACACCATATATTTT; cdr3_aa: CASSPTGNTIYF
cdr3_length: 14; v_call: TRBV27; d_call: .; j_call: TRBJ2-2; clone_size: .; cdr3_nt: TGTGCCAGCAGTTTAGGGCCTTACACCGGGGAGCTGTTTTTT; cdr3_aa: CASSLGPYTGELFF
cdr3_length: 17; v_call: TRBV5-1; d_call: TRBD2; j_call: TRBJ2-5; clone_size: .; cdr3_nt: TGCGCCAGCAGCTACGGGACTAGCGGGGGTTTCCAAGAGACCCAGTACTTC; cdr3_aa: CASSYGTSGGFQETQYF
cdr3_length: 15; v_call: TRBV21-1; d_call: .; j_call: TRBJ2-3; clone_size: .; cdr3_nt: TGTGCCACCCGTATGGGGGCTTCCCACACAGATACGCAGTATTTT; cdr3_aa: CATRMGASHTDTQYF
cdr3_length: 12; v_call: TRBV6-1; d_call: .; j_call: TRBJ1-2; clone_size: .; cdr3_nt: TGTGCCAGCAGGGGAGGGAATGGGGGCTACACCTTC; cdr3_aa: CASRGGNGGYTF
cdr3_length: 14; v_call: TRBV19; d_call: .; j_call: TRBJ2-2; clone_size: .; cdr3_nt: TGTGCCAGTAGTATACGACAAGGCACCGGGGAGCTGTTTTTT; cdr3_aa: CASSIRQGTGELFF
cdr3_length: 17; v_call: TRBV4-3; d_call: .; j_call: TRBJ1-3; clone_size: .; cdr3_nt: TGCGCCAGCAGCCAAGATACCGCCAGGGTGGCCGGAAACACCATATATTTT; cdr3_aa: CASSQDTARVAGNTIYF
cdr3_length: 12; v_call: TRBV6-1; d_call: TRBD1; j_call: TRBJ1-1; clone_size: few; cdr3_nt: TGTGCCAGCAGTGACAGGGGGTTTGAAGCTTTCTTT; cdr3_aa: CASSDRGFEAFF
cdr3_length: 16; v_call: TRBV28; d_call: .; j_call: TRBJ1-2; clone_size: .; cdr3_nt: TGTGCCAGCAGTTTAGAAAAACAGACCCCCTTCTATGGCTACACCTTC; cdr3_aa: CASSLEKQTPFYGYTF
cdr3_length: 21; v_call: TRBV5-1; d_call: TRBD2; j_call: TRBJ2-6; clone_size: .; cdr3_nt: TGCGCCAGCAGCCTCGGGGTAGCGGGGGCCACCGGGGACTCTGGGGCCAACGTCCTGACTTTC; cdr3_aa: CASSLGVAGATGDSGANVLTF
cdr3_length: 15; v_call: TRBV14; d_call: .; j_call: TRBJ1-1; clone_size: few; cdr3_nt: TGTGCCAGCAGCCAAGATCAGGGAGAATACACTGAAGCTTTCTTT; cdr3_aa: CASSQDQGEYTEAFF
cdr3_length: 14; v_call: TRBV6-5; d_call: TRBD1; j_call: TRBJ2-7; clone_size: .; cdr3_nt: TGTGCCAGCAGTCAGGGACAGGGTCCCTACGAGCAGTACTTC; cdr3_aa: CASSQGQGPYEQYF
cdr3_length: 15; v_call: TRBV2; d_call: .; j_call: TRBJ2-1; clone_size: .; cdr3_nt: TGTGCCAGCAGTGAAGCCCAGGGCCCTGGGAATGAGCAGTTCTTC; cdr3_aa: CASSEAQGPGNEQFF
cdr3_length: 17; v_call: TRBV7-9; d_call: .; j_call: TRBJ2-7; clone_size: once; cdr3_nt: TGTGCCAGCAGCTTAGGGGTTAGTCGGGCAGGGTCCTACGAGCAGTACTTC; cdr3_aa: CASSLGVSRAGSYEQYF
cdr3_length: 14; v_call: TRBV9; d_call: .; j_call: TRBJ2-3; clone_size: .; cdr3_nt: TGTGCCAGTACACGGGCACTAAGCACAGATACGCAGTATTTT; cdr3_aa: CASTRALSTDTQYF
cdr3_length: 18; v_call: TRBV7-2; d_call: .; j_call: TRBJ2-2; clone_size: .; cdr3_nt: TGTGCCAGCAGCTTAGTAGGTGGGAGTGCTTCGAACACCGGGGAGCTGTTTTTT; cdr3_aa: CASSLVGGSASNTGELFF
cdr3_length: 16; v_call: TRBV4-1; d_call: TRBD1; j_call: TRBJ1-1; clone_size: .; cdr3_nt: TGCGCCAGCAGCCAAGATGGAACAGGGGAGGGAACTGAAGCTTTCTTT; cdr3_aa: CASSQDGTGEGTEAFF
cdr3_length: 16; v_call: TRBV7-2; d_call: .; j_call: TRBJ1-2; clone_size: .; cdr3_nt: TGTGCCAGCAGCCCCTTGAATACGGGAGCTAACTATGGCTACACCTTC; cdr3_aa: CASSPLNTGANYGYTF
cdr3_length: 14; v_call: TRBV6-5; d_call: .; j_call: TRBJ2-7; clone_size: once; cdr3_nt: TGTGCCAGCAGTCCGCAGGGGAACTACTACGAGCAGTACTTC; cdr3_aa: CASSPQGNYYEQYF
cdr3_length: 12; v_call: TRBV18; d_call: .; j_call: TRBJ1-2; clone_size: .; cdr3_nt: TGTGCCAGCTCACCCCGAAACTATGGCTACACCTTC; cdr3_aa: CASSPRNYGYTF